This entry lists 4 T cell receptor beta chains sequenced from one sample in a study of breast tumors, draining lymph nodes, adjacent tissues (dated by TCRdb to about 2016). The library was made by multiplex PCR. The listed sequencing device is Illumina HiSeq 2000. TCRdb redid the processing of the public reads, applying fastp at Q25 and MiXCR, and retained in-frame beta chains. Every distinct CDR3 protein forms one entry, paired with its most common genes and DNA. The sample table lists around 17,000 distinct CDR3 sequences, about 45% of them with a count of one. Roughly 13% of the sample is taken by the ten largest. Input material: tumor-adjacent breast tissue. These TCRs come from a female donor with breast cancer. Some clones in this sample may be carry-over from other donors' samples.

A note on this clonotype: One junction end disagrees with the germline gene, perhaps due to a read error. The chain is built from TRBV10-3 and TRBJ2-5; TRBD2 is a possible D gene (7 bases). The CDR3 covers 14 residues. CDR1 and CDR2 from the germline V gene are ENHRY and SYGVKD. The CDR3 DNA follows: TGTGCCACCCGGGGGGCTTCTTCCCAAGGGACCCAGTACTTC. It codes for CATRGASSQGTQYF.

The table lists this clonotype with many counts. V is TRBV28 and J is TRBJ2-7; TRBD2 agrees at 7 bases. J lost 0 bases, V lost 6 bases, and 8 bases had no gene match. The CDR3 consists of 15 residues. Germline assignment: CDR1 MDHEN and CDR2 SYDVKM. The CDR3 DNA reads TGTGCCAGCAGCCCCCTTGGCGGGAGCTCCTACGAGCAGTACTTC. Protein: CASSPLGGSSYEQYF.

This clonotype was detected only a few times. The genes are TRBV20-1 and TRBJ1-4, with 7 bases fitting TRBD1. The CDR3 is 15 residues long. The germline V gene encodes CDR1 DFQATT and CDR2 SNEGSKA (reference sequence). The ends lost 3 bases at V and 6 bases at J; junction bases unmatched: 10. The CDR3 region is CSASAANQGDEKLFF. The CDR3, as DNA: TGCAGTGCTAGTGCCGCCAACCAGGGGGATGAAAAACTGTTTTTT.

For this clonotype: Being one base from a much bigger clone, this may be a read error. V and J are TRBV18 and TRBJ2-3; 9 nucleotides agree with TRBD2. The CDR3 has 15 residues. CDR1 KGHSH and CDR2 LQKENI come from the germline V gene. CDR3 DNA sequence: TGTGCCAGCCCACCCGGCGGGGGGGCCGCAGATACGCAGTATTTT. This codes for CASPPGGGAADTQYF.